These T cell receptor beta chains were read from a single sample in a study of shared clonotypes between healthy human individuals. Assay used: immunoSEQ multiplex PCR; TCRdb lists only in-frame clones, some missing. The data contain some 1,400,000 clones, about 96% of them singletons. Material for sequencing was naive CD4+ T cells sorted from blood. These receptors were taken from a man aged 30 to 39 in good health. Each CDR3 is given without its conserved first and last residue.

V	J	CDR3
TRBV5-1	TRBJ2-1	ASSSGTPSPNEQF
TRBV6-4	TRBJ2-5	ASSDGPARGVQY
TRBV7-2	TRBJ1-1	ASSSRLLGRVDTEAF
TRBV5-1	TRBJ1-2	ASSLAAGKGYGYT
TRBV5-1	TRBJ1-1	ASSSDSLNTEAF
TRBV5-5	TRBJ2-2	ASSLGNTGELF
TRBV9	TRBJ2-3	ASDGGVTDTQY
TRBV7-2	TRBJ1-2	ASSLRQGVVYGYT
TRBV4-2	TRBJ2-1	ASSQDPLSGSGGNEQF
TRBV11-3	TRBJ2-3	ASSLGLTSGSSTDTQY
TRBV18	TRBJ2-7	ASSLGQLYEQY
TRBV7-2	TRBJ1-3	ASSLAAQLGNTIY
TRBV15	TRBJ2-3	ATSRDGTSGDTQY
TRBV5-3	TRBJ2-1	ARSLTGQQSEQF
TRBV9	TRBJ2-2	ASSQTGTPRTGELF
TRBV10-3	TRBJ1-2	AIRTGGNDYGYT
TRBV28	TRBJ1-5	ASSLAGAHQPQH
TRBV9	TRBJ2-7	ASGPSRLAGRSYEQY
TRBV12-5	TRBJ1-2	ASGSNYDGYT
TRBV10-3	TRBJ1-2	AISPLQGGHYGYT
TRBV27	TRBJ2-3	ASSFVAWSDTQY
TRBV6-1	TRBJ2-1	ASKPLAGAYNEQF
TRBV29-1	TRBJ2-1	SASLANEQF
TRBV18	TRBJ2-4	ASSPDTLAKNIQY
TRBV15	TRBJ2-7	ATSRVGSPVEQY
TRBV14	TRBJ2-7	ASSHDSSEQY
TRBV9	TRBJ2-2	ASSVGSGDTGELF
TRBV10-3	TRBJ2-7	AISGQARTYEQY
TRBV7-2	TRBJ2-7	ASSQQPTTGFFYEQY
TRBV6-1	TRBJ2-7	ASSERRQGASYEQY
TRBV9	TRBJ2-3	ASSGGAQDTQY
TRBV6-5	TRBJ1-2	ASSYSAQGNYGYT
TRBV9	TRBJ2-1	ASSLQGRAGYNEQF
TRBV5-4	TRBJ2-7	ASSRDRDYEQY
TRBV6-1	TRBJ1-2	ASSPGYGYT
TRBV29-1	TRBJ2-5	SVPYGTGGETQY
TRBV4-3	TRBJ1-1	ASSQDLGGEAF
TRBV7-2	TRBJ2-7	ASSLESGVVYEQY
TRBV15	TRBJ2-7	ATSRDLTGLAHRSYEQY
TRBV2	TRBJ2-1	ASSGRTSGRLHNEQF
TRBV5-5	TRBJ2-6	ASSLLGVSGANVLT
TRBV7-9	TRBJ2-7	ASSSGTSGSYEQY
TRBV5-1	TRBJ2-5	ASNTPRQGGETQY
TRBV28	TRBJ1-5	ASSFGTGGGQPQH
TRBV6-5	TRBJ2-7	ASSPQGRYGEQY
TRBV28	TRBJ1-5	ASSWTGYQPQH
TRBV29-1	TRBJ1-2	SAGTPGYGYT
TRBV13	TRBJ2-7	ASSLAGRAKEQY
TRBV20-1	TRBJ2-3	SAGGADTQY
TRBV29-1	TRBJ1-1	SVRQGLNTEAF
TRBV6-5	TRBJ2-3	ASSYRDPTDTQY
TRBV6-5	TRBJ2-2	ATLPPGGSGELF
TRBV29-1	TRBJ2-1	SAGRDSGAYNEQF
TRBV7-3	TRBJ2-7	ASSPTDGSYEQY
TRBV6-6	TRBJ1-1	ASSYLGGTRNTEAF
TRBV28	TRBJ2-7	ASLLKGSFYEQY
TRBV19	TRBJ2-2	ATKIAGTGALF
TRBV10-1	TRBJ2-3	ASSELAAATSNTDTQY
TRBV9	TRBJ2-1	ASSVVQGGVGEQF